The next 2 T cell receptor beta chains were all read from a single sample in a study of beta chain features in type 1 diabetes. General study points: Shorter TCRB CDR3s, moderately but significantly so, marked every one of the four CD4+ subsets in Type 1 diabetes patients.

The authors reverse transcribed all of the isolated RNA, so sequencing captured expressed TCRB transcripts. Measured with immunoSEQ multiplex PCR; TCRdb has only the in-frame clones, and not every one. Of over 600,000 clones in the sample, around 11% were seen once. Their antigens remain unidentified. The sequenced sample consisted of naive CD4+ T cells from blood. All receptors derive from a man aged 30 to 39 with type 1 diabetes.

V and J are TRBV6-6 and TRBJ1-5, with TRBD1 matching 9 bases. From germline, CDR1 is MNHNY and CDR2 SVGAGI (reference sequence). The CDR3 extends over 16 amino acids. Trimming removed 5 bases from V and 1 base from J; junction bases left unmatched: 6. The CDR3 loop reads CASSRTGTGSNQPQHF. The DNA of the CDR3 is TGTGCCAGCAGTCGTACCGGGACAGGGAGCAATCAGCCCCAGCATTTT.

J is TRBJ2-2 and V is TRBV7-9, with 7 bases matching TRBD1. Trimming took 6 bases from V and 2 from J; bases not matched to a gene: 9. The CDR3 contains 16 residues. In germline, CDR1 is SEHNR, CDR2 FQNEAQ (reference sequence). CDR3 sequence reads: CASSKPWDSNTGELFF. CDR3 nucleotide sequence: TGTGCCAGCAGTAAACCCTGGGACAGCAACACCGGGGAGCTGTTTTTT.